This TCR beta chain was captured in a study of blood T cell repertoires in COVID-19 (dated by TCRdb to the early 2020s). For the wider study: Collaborator samples came from the United States, Italy and Spain and covered acute and convalescent phases of COVID-19. The sample metadata nearly always contained a de-identified subject ID, COVID-19 status, age in years and sex. The material from the prospective study consisted of cDNA or gDNA derived from T cells, B-cell-depleted T cells, or PBMCs. Subjects who had been exposed to COVID-19, were actively infected with it, or had recovered from it provided the deeply sampled blood TCRbeta repertoires that made up the dataset. HLA class I and class II types, where available, came from metadata supplied by the sample provider rather than from assay-based typing. A freely available public database, intended as a resource for researchers studying the immune response to SARS-CoV-2, is where the repertoires were released. The samples were drawn from the first 160 participants of the ongoing ImmuneRACE study and from 1,254 subjects provided by 6 global collaborators.

Study-level results and caveats: Clinical and demographic metadata were provided uncurated, with the amount varying by source and participant.

TCRbeta CDR3 regions were amplified from genomic DNA by means of the immunoSEQ Assay, a bias-controlled multiplex PCR. Concerning the study's data processing: The number of nucleated cells in each sample was estimated by amplification of reference gene primers within the assay. To quantify the absolute abundance of each unique TCRbeta CDR3 rearrangement, sequence reads were collapsed and filtered. Productive Simpson clonality was computed per sample as the square root of Simpson's diversity index over productive rearrangements. The immuneACCESS repertoire file appears here via TCRdb, limited to in-frame rearrangements. These files lack a portion of the clones; in checked studies, under half of the deficit traces to unresolved V genes, and the cause of the others is not known. V, J and clone size are those of that table, while D and trimming were read from the DNA. For this sample there are approximately 37,000 clones; 75% to 90% appear just once. 20% to 25% of the sample lies in the top ten.

CDR1 and CDR2, per the germline V gene, are KGHSH and LQKENI. V and J lose 3 bases and 3 bases, and a span of 9 bases separates them. The CDR3 measures 14 amino acids from cysteine to phenylalanine. This entry keeps only the CDR3 DNA: 42 bases, framed from base 1. This clone appeared a single time. Its antigen remains unidentified. No clone much larger than this one lies a single base away; base qualities are absent. Whole blood was collected in K2EDTA tubes by collaborating institutions according to the institutions' own protocols. Collaborator samples were shipped for TCRbeta analysis as frozen whole blood, isolated PBMCs, or DNA extracted from either sample type.

The chain is encoded by TRBV18 joined to TRBJ1-5; no D segment can be confidently identified. Sequences were obtained from peripheral blood. The origin of this receptor is a man aged 50-59 years with active COVID-19. The CDR3 has the sequence CASSPRRDNQPQHF. Here is the DNA: TGTGCCAGCTCACCGAGGAGGGACAATCAGCCCCAGCATTTT. With all but the CDR3 taken from the reference TRBV18 and TRBJ1-5 genes, the full variable domain is: NAGVMQNPRHLVRRRGQEARLRCSPMKGHSHVYWYRQLPEEGLKFMVYLQKENIIDESGMPKERFSAEFPKEGPSILRIQQVVRGDSAAYFCASSPRRDNQPQHFGDGTRLSIL.